The 2 T cell receptor beta chains below come from one sample, sequenced in a study of blood T cell repertoires in COVID-19 (dated by TCRdb to the early 2020s). The method behind the library was the immunoSEQ multiplex PCR assay. TCRdb carries this immuneACCESS record with in-frame sequences only. Its versions omit some clonotypes, under half of them owing to an unresolved V gene in the studies checked, with the rest unexplained. This sample lists 250,000 to 350,000 clones; about 85% were detected once. Together, the top ten hold over 2% of the sample. Source material: peripheral blood. These receptors originate from a woman in her fifties or sixties who had recovered from COVID-19.

Details on this clone: This sample includes further DNA sequences coding for the same CDR3. The rearrangement joins TRBV2 to TRBJ2-1; possibly TRBD1 for D (5 bases). Germline V gene sequence: CDR1 SNHLY, CDR2 FYNNEI. The CDR3 runs to 11 residues. V lost 2 bases to trimming and J lost 10 bases, with 6 bases between them. The CDR3 reads CASSERGEQFF. The CDR3 DNA sequence: TGTGCCAGCAGTGAAAGGGGAGAGCAGTTCTTC.

This clone was recorded only once. The chain combines TRBV15 with TRBJ2-6, with D hard to call. The CDR3 is 15 residues long. V was cut by 5 bases and J by 0 bases, with 8 bases left in between. Per the germline V gene, CDR1 is LNHNV and CDR2 is YYDKDF (reference sequence). The CDR3 DNA is TGTGCCACCAGCGTCAGAGGCTCTGGGGCCAACGTCCTGACTTTC. Translation gives CATSVRGSGANVLTF. The whole variable domain, filled in from reference TRBV15 and TRBJ2-6, reads DAMVIQNPRYQVTQFGKPVTLSCSQTLNHNVMYWYQQKSSQAPKLLFHYYDKDFNNEADTPDNFQSRRPNTSFCFLDIRSPGLGDTAMYLCATSVRGSGANVLTFGAGSRLTVL.